Shown below are 14 T cell receptor beta chains from a single sample sequenced in a study of cytomegalovirus exposure and HLA in healthy donors. Primers included in the PCR were 60 Vbeta and 13 Jbeta primers. Sequencing was performed with immunoSEQ multiplex PCR; in TCRdb, only in-frame clones are kept and a portion is missing. This sample's table has approximately 79,000 clones. Sequenced: PBMCs. The receptors were sampled from a boy younger than 18 in good health and CMV-seronegative.

The genes are TRBV5-1 and TRBJ2-7; D is possibly TRBD1 (6 bases). Trimming took off 2 bases at V and 2 bases at J, with 11 bases between the two ends. The CDR3 covers 14 residues. Germline-derived CDR1 and CDR2 are SGHRS and YFSETQ. The CDR3 region is CASSFDRFAYEQYF. Here the CDR3 DNA reads TGCGCCAGCAGCTTTGACAGGTTCGCCTACGAGCAGTACTTC.

Remarks on this clone: One junction end disagrees with the germline gene, perhaps due to a read error. The chain recombines TRBV18 with TRBJ2-2; 11 nucleotides align to TRBD2. From germline, CDR1 is KGHSH and CDR2 LQKENI. The CDR3 is 18 amino acids. The CDR3 loop reads CASSPLLAGGTNTGELLF. DNA of the CDR3: TGTGCCAGCTCACCACTTCTAGCGGGGGGAACGAACACCGGGGAGCTGCTTTTT. The variable domain in full, with the rest retrieved from reference TRBV18 and TRBJ2-2, is NAGVMQNPRHLVRRRGQEARLRCSPMKGHSHVYWYRQLPEEGLKFMVYLQKENIIDESGMPKERFSAEFPKEGPSILRIQQVVRGDSAAYFCASSPLLAGGTNTGELLFGEGSRLTVL.

J is TRBJ1-2 and V is TRBV30, with 9 nucleotides matching TRBD1. The CDR3 contains 15 residues. The germline gives CDR1 GTSNPN, CDR2 SVGIG (reference sequence). Losses at the gene ends were 4 bases for V and 5 bases for J; bases not matched to a gene: 11. CDR3: CAWKQDRGGSYGYTF. The CDR3, as DNA: TGTGCCTGGAAACAGGACAGGGGAGGTTCATATGGCTACACCTTC.

The genes are TRBV29-1 and TRBJ2-7; possible D gene TRBD2, 6 bases. The V end was cut by 4 bases, the J end by 7 bases, with 20 bases between. Germline CDR1 and CDR2: SQVTM and ANQGSEA. This CDR3 comprises 14 residues. Written as DNA, the CDR3 is TGCAGCGTTGCGGTGGGGGGAGCAGCACCAGAGCAGTACTTC. This gives the protein CSVAVGGAAPEQYF.

The chain is built from TRBV7-2 and TRBJ2-1; 13 bases map to TRBD2. The CDR3 consists of 16 residues. With V trimmed by 3 bases and J by 5 bases, 4 bases remained unmatched. CDR1 and CDR2 (germline): SGHTA, FQGNSA. As DNA, the CDR3 is TGTGCCAGCAGCTTTCGCGGGACTAGCGGGGACAATGAGCAGTTCTTC. Its translation is CASSFRGTSGDNEQFF.

V usage is TRBV7-5 and J usage is TRBJ2-2; TRBD1, the D gene given by the table, was not confirmed from the DNA. TRBV7-5 is designated a pseudogene. The CDR3 is 16 residues long. The CDR3 nucleotides read TGTGTCAGAAGCGCCCGGGACAGGGAATGGGTCGGGGAGCTGTTTTTT. Protein: CVRSARDREWVGELFF.

This chain connects TRBV6-5 to TRBJ1-2, with D uncertain. The length of the CDR3 is 12 residues. Germline V gives CDR1 MNHEY, CDR2 SVGAGI. The CDR3 reads CVASPGPYGYTF. CDR3 DNA: TGTGTAGCGAGTCCCGGACCCTATGGCTACACCTTC.

The chain recombines TRBV5-1 with TRBJ2-7; D is perhaps TRBD1 (6 bases). The V end was cut by 6 bases, the J end by 1 base, with 17 bases between. The CDR3 loop spans 15 amino acids. Germline V gene data show CDR1 as SGHRS and CDR2 as YFSETQ. CDR3 nucleotides: TGCGCCAGCACCCTCGATCCGGGACAATCCTACGAGCAGTACTTC. Translated, it gives CASTLDPGQSYEQYF.

This chain joins TRBV4-1 and TRBJ2-2; no reliable D call. Germline loops: CDR1 MGHRA, CDR2 YSYEKL. This CDR3 contains 11 residues. V was cut by 3 bases and J by 8 bases, with 4 bases left in between. CDR3 nucleotide sequence: TGCGCCAGCAGCCAGACTGGGGAGCTGTTTTTT. It codes for CASSQTGELFF.

This chain joins TRBV4-1 and TRBJ2-5, with a weak D call TRBD2 (6 bases). CDR1 is MGHRA, CDR2 YSYEKL, per germline. The length of the CDR3 is 16 residues. V was clipped by 1 base and J by 5 bases, with 17 bases between them. Written as DNA, the CDR3 is TGCGCCAGCAGCCAAGGGGGAGACGGGAGCCGGGAGACCCAGTACTTC. Amino acid sequence: CASSQGGDGSRETQYF.

The chain recombines TRBV5-4 with TRBJ2-7; 8 bases align to TRBD2. V lost 4 bases, J lost 5 bases, and 5 bases stayed unmatched. CDR1 SGHNT and CDR2 YYREEE come from the germline V gene (reference sequence). The CDR3 sequence is 13 residues long. CDR3 in amino acids: CASSRGGPDEQYF. In DNA, the CDR3 is TGTGCCAGCAGCCGCGGGGGGCCGGACGAGCAGTACTTC.

The rearrangement joins TRBV29-1 to TRBJ2-7; TRBD1 is a possible D gene (6 bases). The V gene lost 2 bases and the J gene lost 2 bases, with 7 bases spanning the gap. The CDR3 has 12 amino acids. Germline values: CDR1 SQVTM, CDR2 ANQGSEA. CDR3 in DNA: TGCAGCGTTGAAACAGGGACCTACGAGCAGTACTTC. Translated: CSVETGTYEQYF.

The chain employs TRBV6-1 and TRBJ2-5, with 8 bases aligning to TRBD2. CDR1 is MNHNS, CDR2 SASEGT, per germline. Germline trimming cut 6 bases from V and 2 bases from J; bases unmatched to any gene: 8. CDR3 length equals 15 residues. The CDR3 coding sequence is TGTGCCAGCAGCGGAGCGGGGGCGCGACAAGAGACCCAGTACTTC. Translating it yields CASSGAGARQETQYF.

The rearrangement uses TRBV6-5 and TRBJ2-2, with 10 bases identical to TRBD1. This CDR3 comprises 15 residues. The ends lost 6 bases at V and 4 bases at J; junction bases unmatched: 5. The germline CDR1 and CDR2 sequences are MNHEY and SVGAGI. The DNA of the CDR3 is TGTGCCAGCAGAACGACAGGGGGCCCCACCGGGGAGCTGTTTTTT. Residues: CASRTTGGPTGELFF.